Given below is one TCR beta chain in context. The data belong to a study of blood T cell repertoires in COVID-19. Categorization into cohorts depended on clinical history that participants reported. Using immunoSEQ multiplex PCR, the repertoire was profiled, and TCRdb retains in-frame clones only, with some absent. The sample shows over 150,000 clones, about nine tenths of them seen only once. The V and J ends lost 4 bases and 3 bases respectively, with 14 bases between them. Germline lookup yields CDR1 SGHRS and CDR2 YFSETQ. The CDR3 loop spans 15 amino acids. V is TRBV5-1 and J is TRBJ1-3, with a possible D match to TRBD1 (6 bases). The TCR comes from a woman aged 18-29 years who had recovered from COVID-19. Sequencing input: PBMCs or T cells enriched from blood (not recorded which). The CDR3 DNA sequence: TGCGCCAGCAGCCAGGGGACGGCACATGGAAACACCATATATTTT. It encodes CASSQGTAHGNTIYF.